This T cell receptor beta chain was identified during a study of T cells in Graves' hyperthyroidism and ophthalmopathy (dated by TCRdb to about 2019). Notes on the research overall: Peripheral blood samples were taken at the time of initial diagnosis, prior to any treatment. TCR Vbeta CDR3 sequencing of 120 to 150 peripheral blood samples (more than 40 ophthalmopathy, 70 to 85 hyperthyroidism and some 17 progressor patients) is reported in the paper. Prospective prediction of ophthalmopathy was tested in an independent validation cohort consisting of 18 hyperthyroidism patients and over 15 patients who later progressed to ophthalmopathy. In several Graves' hyperthyroidism patients, the study also compared T-cell repertoires from thyroid tissue with T-cell repertoires from blood. To identify distinguishing TCR V-J signatures, a discovery cohort of 95 to 100 patients was used, comprising roughly 45 with Graves' ophthalmopathy and around 60 with stable Graves' hyperthyroidism. After sampling, hyperthyroidism patients received methimazole starting at 30 mg daily, and ophthalmopathy patients received high-dose intravenous methylprednisolone. The roughly 99 discovery patients were divided at random into training and test sets in a 7:3 ratio.

CDR1 and CDR2 were assigned from the germline V gene as SGHDN and FVKESK. At the junction V is shortened by 2 bases and J by 0 bases; bases outside the gene matches: 4. The cysteine opens and the phenylalanine closes a CDR3 of 16 amino acids. Solely the CDR3 DNA is kept, with 48 bases framed from the first base. What the study reported, not specific to this receptor: Blood samples also contained most of the expanded thyroid clonotypes (frequency above 0.001), which suggests that blood repertoires may reflect thyroid immune responses. No statistical method was used to fix the sample size in advance, and group allocation was not hidden from the investigators. A 13 V-J signature model separated ophthalmopathy from stable hyperthyroidism, with approximately 86% sensitivity and about 81% specificity in cross-validation and 80%/75% in testing. In validation, progression to ophthalmopathy was predicted by the model with around 71% sensitivity and roughly 76% specificity, a median of about 6.8 months before onset.

TCR beta CDR3 regions were amplified from RNA transcripts. The TCR CDR3 was subjected to a first round of RT-PCR using the HTBI primer set and the Qiagen OneStep RT-PCR kit. A second multiplex PCR round built the libraries, followed by size selection and purification. Sequencing of the libraries was done on an Illumina HiSeq2000 using paired-end 100 bp reads. The authors processed their data as follows. Raw data were processed with SOAPnuke, discarding reads with adapters, uncalled bases, mean Phred below 15, or no exact constant-primer or identifier match. High-quality paired reads were merged using COPE v1.2.5, and each unique nucleotide sequence was defined as a clonotype. MiTCR v1.1 was used to align the clonotypes against IMGT TRBV, TRBD and TRBJ reference segments. Analysis was restricted to V-J combinations with a frequency above 0.0001, which covered roughly 99% of repertoires. A TCS score was defined as the ratio between F50 (clonal expansion) and ExV (chaos), using BLOSUM62-based TCRdist between CDR3 peptides within each V-J. Welch's t-statistics and random forest reduced fewer than 550 V-J features to 13, which were used in a naive Bayes classifier (R e1071). TCRdb reprocessing: public reads trimmed at Q25 with fastp, clones called with MiXCR, in-frame beta chains kept. Rows merge per CDR3 protein into single entries with the most common DNA and genes. It is TCRdb's table, rather than the study itself, that gives the V and J calls and clone size. The sample contains 550,000 to 600,000 distinct CDR3 sequences, 14% of them found a single time. Roughly 7% of the sample goes to the ten largest clones.

Ophthalmopathy patients had moderately to severely active disease, with a Clinical Activity Score of 3 or more, a NOSPECS grade of 4 or more, and a disease duration of less than 3 months. Patients with uncontrolled infections, other autoimmune diseases, pregnancy or lactation were excluded. Diagnoses were established on the basis of clinical symptoms, serum thyroxine and TRAb, thyroid ultrasound, and orbital computed tomography. Ficoll-Paque density gradient centrifugation was used to isolate PBMCs from around 10 ml of fresh peripheral blood. Total RNA was extracted with Trizol reagent, and quality was checked on an Agilent 2100 Bioanalyzer. At least ten counts were recorded for this clonotype. Its antigen is currently not known. Base quality data are lacking; no much larger clone is found one base away.

This receptor was obtained from a woman aged 18-29 years with Graves' ophthalmopathy. The rearrangement combines TRBV14 with TRBJ1-1, with 9 junctional bases fitting TRBD1. Sequencing was performed on blood. Here the CDR3 is given as CASSQRWTGVNTEAFF. The nucleotides are TGTGCCAGCAGCCAAAGATGGACAGGGGTGAACACTGAAGCTTTCTTT.